These T cell receptor beta chains were read from a single sample in a study of cytomegalovirus exposure and HLA in healthy donors. TCRdb's table, derived via immunoSEQ multiplex PCR, lists solely in-frame clones and lacks some. This sample yields 200,000 to 250,000 clones, of which 82% are seen a single time; 5% to 6.5% belongs to the top ten. Source material: PBMCs. The source is a woman between 40 and 50 years old in good health and CMV-seropositive. The CDR3 runs from the conserved cysteine through the conserved F or W. A D gene is named only where the DNA matches it firmly. The size field is filled for only some rows; it gives once, few, many or a size class.

size	D	V	J	DNA	CDR3
once	NA	TRBV19	TRBJ1-4	TGTGCCAGTAGTTTTCACAGAGCTGCAACTAATGAAAAACTGTTTTTT	CASSFHRAATNEKLFF
once	NA	TRBV9	TRBJ1-2	TGTGCCAGCAGCGGGGGGGACCCTCTCTATGGCTACACCTTC	CASSGGDPLYGYTF
NA	TRBD1	TRBV25-1	TRBJ1-2	TGTGCCAGCAGTGATAGGACAGGGGGCCAATATGGCTACACCTTC	CASSDRTGGQYGYTF
NA	TRBD1	TRBV2	TRBJ2-7	TGTGCCAGCAACCGGGGACAGGGACAGCAGTACTTC	CASNRGQGQQYF
few	NA	TRBV7-9	TRBJ2-7	TGTTCCAGCAGCCGGACAGACCCTCCCTACGAGCAGTACTTC	CSSSRTDPPYEQYF
NA	NA	TRBV14	TRBJ1-2	TGTGCCAGCAGCCAAGAGGGGGGCTATGGCTACACCTTC	CASSQEGGYGYTF
NA	NA	TRBV5-4	TRBJ1-6	TGTGCCAGCAGCTTTTTCGGGACCTATAATTCACCCCTCCACTTT	CASSFFGTYNSPLHF
few	TRBD1	TRBV7-7	TRBJ1-4	TGTGCCAGCAGCCCCGACAGGGGCGCCGAAAAACTGTTTTTT	CASSPDRGAEKLFF
few	TRBD2	TRBV10-3	TRBJ2-7	TGTGCCACCGGGACAGAGCCGGGACTAGCAAGAGTCCACGAGCAGTACTTC	CATGTEPGLARVHEQYF
NA	TRBD1	TRBV6-5	TRBJ2-7	TGTGCCAGCAGTTACTCCGGGACAGGACTCTACGAGCAGTACTTC	CASSYSGTGLYEQYF
NA	NA	TRBV6-4	TRBJ1-2	TGTGCCAGCAGTAAGGGAGCTAACTATGGCTACACCTTC	CASSKGANYGYTF
NA	NA	TRBV27	TRBJ1-4	TGTGCCAGCAGTTTGAGGGCAGCTAGGACTAATGAAAAACTGTTTTTT	CASSLRAARTNEKLFF
NA	TRBD2	TRBV2	TRBJ2-7	TGTGCCAGCAAGAGGGAGGGGTCCCTCTACGAGCAGTACTTC	CASKREGSLYEQYF
NA	TRBD2	TRBV7-3	TRBJ2-7	TGTGCCAGCAGCCTAGGACTAGCCTACGAGCAGTACTTC	CASSLGLAYEQYF
NA	NA	TRBV7-2	TRBJ1-1	TGTGCCAGCAGCTTAGTAGCGGGGGCGAACACTGAAGCTTTCTTT	CASSLVAGANTEAFF
NA	NA	TRBV5-4	TRBJ2-7	TGTGCCAGCAGCCCCAGACAGCCCTCCTACGAGCAGTACTTC	CASSPRQPSYEQYF
NA	TRBD2	TRBV19	TRBJ2-3	TGTGCCAGTAGTGTAACTAGCGCCAGAAGCACAGATACGCAGTATTTT	CASSVTSARSTDTQYF
NA	NA	TRBV19	TRBJ1-2	TGTGCCAGTAGTATACCCTGGGGACTGGACACCCCGTCCAGCTACTATGGCTACACCTTC	CASSIPWGLDTPSSYYGYTF
NA	NA	TRBV6-5	TRBJ1-1	TGTGCCAGCTCCGCAGGGCGGCCCACTGAAGCTTTCTTT	CASSAGRPTEAFF
NA	TRBD2	TRBV6-5	TRBJ2-3	TGTGCCAGCAGTACGACTAGCGTCAAGAGGGATACGCAGTATTTT	CASSTTSVKRDTQYF
NA	TRBD2	TRBV7-9	TRBJ2-1	TGTGCCAGCAGCCTATATTATCGCGGGGGGGCGCAGGAGCAGTTCTTC	CASSLYYRGGAQEQFF
once	TRBD1	TRBV19	TRBJ1-2	TGTGCCAGTAGTATTCGGCTAGGGGGCGGCTATGGCTACACCTTC	CASSIRLGGGYGYTF
once	NA	TRBV5-1	TRBJ2-1	TGCGCCAGCAGCTTGGGGTTAGCGTGGGCCGAGGGCAATGAGCAGTTCTTC	CASSLGLAWAEGNEQFF
NA	TRBD2	TRBV7-2	TRBJ2-7	TGTGCCAGCAGCGGGGGGGGAGGTCCCTACGAGCAGTACTTC	CASSGGGGPYEQYF
NA	NA	TRBV2	TRBJ2-3	TGTGCCAGCAAACAGAGCACAGATACGCAGTATTTT	CASKQSTDTQYF
NA	TRBD1	TRBV29-1	TRBJ2-1	TGCAGCGTTAGACAGGGGCCTACCTACAATGAGCAGTTCTTC	CSVRQGPTYNEQFF
few	TRBD2	TRBV5-4	TRBJ2-7	TGTGCCAGCAGCCAGGGACTAGCGGGAGAGCGCGAGCAGTACTTC	CASSQGLAGEREQYF
once	NA	TRBV6-6	TRBJ1-2	TGTGCCAGCAGTTACTCTTACAGGGACTATGGCTACACCTTC	CASSYSYRDYGYTF
NA	NA	TRBV4-1	TRBJ2-4	TGCGCCAGCAGCCATGAACAAGTAGCCAAAAACATTCAGTACTTC	CASSHEQVAKNIQYF
NA	NA	TRBV5-1	TRBJ2-2	TGCGCCAGCAGCCCCGAGGGGAACACCGGGGAGCTGTTTTTT	CASSPEGNTGELFF
NA	NA	TRBV18	TRBJ1-6	TGTGCCAGCTCACAAAAGACCCCAGGGCAGGGAAATTCACCCCTCCACTTT	CASSQKTPGQGNSPLHF
NA	TRBD2	TRBV6-4	TRBJ2-5	TGTGCCAGCAGTGATCGGCGGGAGGGCCGCTATCACCAAGAGACCCAGTACTTC	CASSDRREGRYHQETQYF
few	TRBD1	TRBV5-1	TRBJ2-2	TGCGCCAGCAGCTGGGCCCCGACAGGGGGCACCGGGGAGCTGTTTTTT	CASSWAPTGGTGELFF
NA	TRBD2	TRBV5-5	TRBJ2-1	TGTGCCAGCAGCAAAGGACTAGCGGGGTACAATGAGCAGTTCTTC	CASSKGLAGYNEQFF
once	NA	TRBV6-5	TRBJ1-5	TGTGCCAGCAGTCCCAAAAGCGGTCAGCCCCAGCATTTT	CASSPKSGQPQHF
NA	NA	TRBV9	TRBJ1-1	TGTGCCAGCAGCGCGACAGGATTTAACACTGAAGCTTTCTTT	CASSATGFNTEAFF
NA	TRBD2	TRBV27	TRBJ2-7	TGTGCCAGCAGCCGGAACCAAGCGGGAGGGTCCTCCTACGAGCAGTACTTC	CASSRNQAGGSSYEQYF
NA	NA	TRBV7-2	TRBJ2-2	TGTGCCAGCAGGAAAAGCTTTGGCGGGGTGGTCGGGGAGCTGTTTTTT	CASRKSFGGVVGELFF
few	TRBD1	TRBV7-6	TRBJ1-2	TGTGCCAGCAGCTTCGACAGGGGCGGGAGGGAGGGCTACACCTTC	CASSFDRGGREGYTF
NA	NA	TRBV4-3	TRBJ2-3	TGCGCCAGCAGCCAAGTCCATCGCCCTGGGGCAGGGGGCACAGATACGCAGTATTTT	CASSQVHRPGAGGTDTQYF
few	NA	TRBV10-1	TRBJ1-1	TGCGCCAGCAGTGATGTTGGCAGGGGAGCCACTGAAGCTTTCTTT	CASSDVGRGATEAFF
NA	TRBD1	TRBV7-9	TRBJ1-2	TGTGCCAGCAGCTCTCAGGGGGACTACTATGGCTACACCTTC	CASSSQGDYYGYTF
few	TRBD1	TRBV5-6	TRBJ1-2	TGTGCCAGCAGCCTGGAGATGACAGGGGCGGTCTATGGCTACACCTTC	CASSLEMTGAVYGYTF
NA	NA	TRBV29-1	TRBJ2-1	TGCAGCGTTTCTTGGGACTCCCAAGGGTTCTTC	CSVSWDSQGFF
NA	NA	TRBV18	TRBJ2-7	TGTGCCAGCTCACCGAGGGCTAGCTCCTACGAGCAGTACTTC	CASSPRASSYEQYF